This TCR beta chain appears in the sequencing data of a study of beta chain features in type 1 diabetes. Study-wide points: All four CD4+ subsets from Type 1 diabetes patients carried moderately but significantly shorter TCRB CDR3s. The question left open here concerned HLA type influencing TCRB rearrangement.

Reverse transcribing all isolated RNA meant expressed TCRB transcripts were sequenced. Sequenced by immunoSEQ multiplex PCR; TCRdb stores in-frame clones only, minus some. Here the sample spans more than 300,000 clones, 10% to 15% being singletons. CDR3 length: 13 residues. The germline gives CDR1 SQVTM, CDR2 ANQGSEA. V was trimmed by 4 bases and J by 5 bases, leaving 12 bases between them. As for this clone: Its antigen is not identified.

The sequence was collected from a woman between 18 and 29 years old with type 1 diabetes. What was sequenced was naive CD4+ T cells from blood. V is TRBV29-1 and J is TRBJ2-1; D gene unclear. CDR3 coding DNA: TGCAGCGTTGGGGCAGTAACCAACAATGAGCAGTTCTTC. Translated: CSVGAVTNNEQFF.